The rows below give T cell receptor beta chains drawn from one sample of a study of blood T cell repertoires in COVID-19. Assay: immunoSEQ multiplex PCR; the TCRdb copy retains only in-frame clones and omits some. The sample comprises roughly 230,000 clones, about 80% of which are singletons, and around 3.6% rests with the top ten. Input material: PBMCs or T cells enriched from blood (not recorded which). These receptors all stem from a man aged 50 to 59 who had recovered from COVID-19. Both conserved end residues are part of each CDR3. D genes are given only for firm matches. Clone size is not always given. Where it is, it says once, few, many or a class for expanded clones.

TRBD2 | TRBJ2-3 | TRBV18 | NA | TGTGCCAGCTCACCCCGGACTAGCGGTACAGATACGCAGTATTTT | CASSPRTSGTDTQYF
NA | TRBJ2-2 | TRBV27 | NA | TGTGCCAGCACCCGGGCGGGGAACACCGGGGAGCTGTTTTTT | CASTRAGNTGELFF
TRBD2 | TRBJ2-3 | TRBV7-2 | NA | TGTGCCAGCAGCTTGAGGTTAGCGGGGGGGTTCTGGGCAGATACGCAGTATTTT | CASSLRLAGGFWADTQYF
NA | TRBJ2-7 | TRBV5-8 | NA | TGTGCCAGCAGCTTGTTTCAGGGCCCCTACGAGCAGTACTTC | CASSLFQGPYEQYF
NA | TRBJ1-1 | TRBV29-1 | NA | TGCAGCGTGCGCTTGAACACTGAAGCTTTCTTT | CSVRLNTEAFF
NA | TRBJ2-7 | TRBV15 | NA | TGTGCCACCAGCATCCGGTTCCCCTACGAGCAGTACTTC | CATSIRFPYEQYF
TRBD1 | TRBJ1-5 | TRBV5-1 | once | TGCGCCAGCAGCTCCTCGGGGGACAGGGATCAGCCCCAGCATTTT | CASSSSGDRDQPQHF
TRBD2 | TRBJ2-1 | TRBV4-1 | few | TGCGCCAGCAGCCGCCCCGGAGGGACTATTGAGGTCAATGAGCAGTTCTTC | CASSRPGGTIEVNEQFF
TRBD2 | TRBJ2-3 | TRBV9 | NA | TGTGCCAGCAGCGTTAGCGGGAGGGACGCAGATACGCAGTATTTT | CASSVSGRDADTQYF
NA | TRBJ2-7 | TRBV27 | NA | TGTGCCAGCAGTTTAAATATGGCGGTCGGTATGGAGTACTTC | CASSLNMAVGMEYF
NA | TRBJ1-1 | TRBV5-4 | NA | TGTGCCAGCAGCTTACCCAGAGGGACTGAAGCTTTCTTT | CASSLPRGTEAFF
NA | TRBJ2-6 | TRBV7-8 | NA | TGTGCCAGCAGCGCCAGACAGAGTCAGGGGTACCTATCTGGGGCCAACGTCCTGACTTTC | CASSARQSQGYLSGANVLTF
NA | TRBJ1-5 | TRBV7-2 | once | TGTGCCAGCAGACATACCGGCAGGGAGGATCAGCCCCAGCATTTT | CASRHTGREDQPQHF
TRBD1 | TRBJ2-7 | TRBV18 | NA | TGTGCCAGCTCACCGGGGGGACAGGGGGTTTACGAGCAGTACTTC | CASSPGGQGVYEQYF
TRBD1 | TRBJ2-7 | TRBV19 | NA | TGTGCCAGTAGTAGCCTACGGACAGGCAACGAGCAGTACTTC | CASSSLRTGNEQYF
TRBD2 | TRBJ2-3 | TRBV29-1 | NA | TGCAGCGTTAACGGACTAGCGGGGCCCCGGGCAGATACGCAGTATTTT | CSVNGLAGPRADTQYF
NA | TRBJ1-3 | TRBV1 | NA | TGCACCAGCAGCCAAGATGGCGGGGAGCGGGTAAACACCATATATTTT | CTSSQDGGERVNTIYF
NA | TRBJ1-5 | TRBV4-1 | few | TGCGCCAGCAGCCAACTAATCGATCAGCCCCAGCATTTT | CASSQLIDQPQHF
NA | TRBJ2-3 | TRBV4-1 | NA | TGCGCCAGCAGCCCAACCGGGGGAGTAGGCACAGATACGCAGTATTTT | CASSPTGGVGTDTQYF
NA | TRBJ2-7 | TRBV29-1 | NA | TGCAGCGTGGGCCGAGGCTACGAGCAGTACTTC | CSVGRGYEQYF
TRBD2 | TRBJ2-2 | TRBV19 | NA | TGTGCCAGTAGTATCCGACTAGCGGGAACCGGGGAGCTGTTTTTT | CASSIRLAGTGELFF
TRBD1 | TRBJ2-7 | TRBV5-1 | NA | TGCGCCAGCAGCGCCTCCGGGACAGCGTCACGGGAGCAGTACTTC | CASSASGTASREQYF
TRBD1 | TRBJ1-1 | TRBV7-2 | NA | TGTGCCAGTGAGTACAGGGGATTGAACACTGAAGCTTTCTTT | CASEYRGLNTEAFF
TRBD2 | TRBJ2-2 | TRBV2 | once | TGTGCCAGCAGTGGACTAGCGGGAGCTTCCGCCGGGGAGCTGTTTTTT | CASSGLAGASAGELFF
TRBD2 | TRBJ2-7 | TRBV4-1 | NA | TGCGCCAGCAGCCAAGACCCGGGACTAGCGGGAGGGGCATACGAGCAGTACTTC | CASSQDPGLAGGAYEQYF
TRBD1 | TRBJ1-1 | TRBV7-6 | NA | TGTGCCAGCAGCCCCTCTGCGGCAGGGGGGATGAACACTGAAGCTTTCTTT | CASSPSAAGGMNTEAFF
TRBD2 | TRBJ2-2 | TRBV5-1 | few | TGCGCCAGCAGCTTGCAGGCGGGGGGGAACACCGGGGAGCTGTTTTTT | CASSLQAGGNTGELFF
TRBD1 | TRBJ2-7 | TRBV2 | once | TGTGCCAGAAGACGGGACAGGGGGCAATACGAGCAGTACTTC | CARRRDRGQYEQYF
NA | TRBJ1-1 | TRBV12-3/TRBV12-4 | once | TGTGCCAGCGGACAACAGATGAACACTGAAGCTTTCTTT | CASGQQMNTEAFF
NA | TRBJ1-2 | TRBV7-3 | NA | TGTGCCAGCAGCTTAACCCCTCCCGGGGGCTACACCTTC | CASSLTPPGGYTF
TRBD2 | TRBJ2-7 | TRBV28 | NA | TGTGCCAGCAGTAGATGGCGGGAGGGGCGACTCGAGCAGTACTTC | CASSRWREGRLEQYF
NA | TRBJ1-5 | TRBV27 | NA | TGTGCCAGCAGTGCCAGGGTCGCTGGCAATCAGCCCCAGCATTTT | CASSARVAGNQPQHF
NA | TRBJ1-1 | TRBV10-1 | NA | TGCGCCAGCAGTGAGTCGCCGGGTCCGAACACTGAAGCTTTCTTT | CASSESPGPNTEAFF
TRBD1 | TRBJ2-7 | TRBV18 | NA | TGTGCCAGCTCAAGGGACAGGTCCTACGAGCAGTACTTC | CASSRDRSYEQYF
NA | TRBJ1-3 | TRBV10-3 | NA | TGTGCCATCAGTGCTGTTACTAAATCCTCTGGAAACACCATATATTTT | CAISAVTKSSGNTIYF
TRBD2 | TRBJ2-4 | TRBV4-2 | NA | TGTGCCAGCAGCCAAGGGGCGGGGGGAAACATTCAGTACTTC | CASSQGAGGNIQYF
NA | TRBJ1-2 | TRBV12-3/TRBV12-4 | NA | TGTGCCAGCGGGTTTCGGAGTTCGGGAGGCTACACCTTC | CASGFRSSGGYTF
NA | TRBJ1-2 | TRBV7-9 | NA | TGTGCCAGCAGCTTAGCATGGAGGGGTACCTATGGCTACACCTTC | CASSLAWRGTYGYTF
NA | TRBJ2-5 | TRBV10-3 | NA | TGTGCCATCAGCCCGGGGTCGCAAGAGACCCAGTACTTC | CAISPGSQETQYF
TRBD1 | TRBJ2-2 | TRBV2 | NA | TGTGCCAGCAGATGGGACAGGGTTAGGACCGGGGAGCTGTTTTTT | CASRWDRVRTGELFF
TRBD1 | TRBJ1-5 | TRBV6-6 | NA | TGTGCCAGCAGCTTCGGACAGGTCACACCCCAGCATTTT | CASSFGQVTPQHF
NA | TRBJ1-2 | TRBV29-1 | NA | TGCAGCGTTGGAGTCTCTTCATATGGCTACACCTTC | CSVGVSSYGYTF
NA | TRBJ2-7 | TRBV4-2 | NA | TGTGCCAGCAGCCAAGACCTATCCTCCTACGAGCAGTACTTC | CASSQDLSSYEQYF
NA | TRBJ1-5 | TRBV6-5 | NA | TGTGCCAGCAGTCCCGGACTCGGAGATCAGCCCCAGCATTTT | CASSPGLGDQPQHF
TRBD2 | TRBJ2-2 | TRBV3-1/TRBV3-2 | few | TGTGCCAGCAGCCAAGATCTGGCGGGAGCGCGGACCGGGGAGCTGTTTTTT | CASSQDLAGARTGELFF
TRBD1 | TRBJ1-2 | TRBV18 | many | TGTGCCAGCTCACTGGGACAGCCGAACATTAACTATGGCTACACCTTC | CASSLGQPNINYGYTF